Shown below are 13 T cell receptor beta chains from a single sample sequenced in a study of cytomegalovirus exposure and HLA in healthy donors. With 60 Vbeta and 13 Jbeta primers, the PCR was carried out. Produced via immunoSEQ multiplex PCR; TCRdb's table is partial and in-frame only. The sample yields some 150,000 clones, approximately 80% seen once. Specimen: PBMCs. These TCRs come from a woman between 50 and 59 years old in good health and CMV-seronegative.

In regard to this clone: One end of the junction varies from germline; a read error may be responsible. The same CDR3 also results from other DNA sequences found in this sample. The J gene is TRBJ2-6, the V gene TRBV5-6, with a weak D call TRBD1 (7 bases). Per germline, CDR1 SGHDT and CDR2 YYEEEE. This CDR3 spans 16 amino acids. The CDR3 DNA follows: TGTGCCAGCAGCTTCCAGGGGGACTCTGGGGCCAACGTCCTGACCTTC. Its protein product is CASSFQGDSGANVLTF.

This chain connects TRBV6-5 to TRBJ2-3; 13 bases map to TRBD2. V was clipped by 4 bases and J by 4 bases; unmatched bases: 5. Germline V gives CDR1 MNHEY, CDR2 SVGAGI. The length of the CDR3 is 16 residues. This CDR3 is CASSSRTSGGPDTQYF. DNA of the CDR3: TGTGCCAGCAGTTCACGGACTAGCGGGGGCCCAGATACGCAGTATTTT.

This clone was seen a few times. The CDR3 bases are TGCAGTGCCCGTCCTCAGCCCCAGCATTTT. Its protein is CSARPQPQHF. The chain is built from TRBV20-1 and TRBJ1-5, with D uncertain. Germline-derived CDR1 and CDR2 are DFQATT and SNEGSKA (reference sequence). With 6 bases removed from V and 6 bases from J, the gap between germline ends came to 6 bases. The CDR3 extends over 10 amino acids.

The chain couples TRBV9 to TRBJ2-7; 12 bases are a match to TRBD2. Germline V gene lookup returns CDR1 SGDLS and CDR2 YYNGEE. CDR3 length equals 16 residues. The junction had 2 bases not matched to a gene; V was cut back by 0 bases and J by 1 base. The CDR3: CASSVGGTSGSYEQYF. As DNA, the CDR3 is TGTGCCAGCAGCGTAGGAGGGACTAGCGGGTCCTACGAGCAGTACTTC.

This chain connects TRBV6-1 to TRBJ2-5; 9 bases agree with TRBD2. The J call may be wrong; the DNA end is better matched by TRBJ2-7. This CDR3 has 15 residues. Per germline, CDR1 MNHNS and CDR2 SASEGT. CDR3 residues: CASSVGGSGGYEQYF. The CDR3 DNA reads as TGTGCCAGCAGTGTGGGGGGTAGCGGGGGCTACGAGCAGTACTTC.

This chain connects TRBV7-8 to TRBJ2-5; 9 bases align to TRBD2. V was pared by 2 bases and J by 5 bases, with 12 bases of the junction left unmatched. The germline V gene has CDR1 SGHVS and CDR2 FQNEAQ. The CDR3 totals 17 residues. The CDR3 protein is CASSLRGRAKVSETQYF. DNA for the CDR3: TGTGCCAGCAGCTTACGCGGGAGGGCCAAGGTATCGGAGACCCAGTACTTC. Together with reference TRBV7-8 and TRBJ2-5, the CDR3 gives the full variable domain: GAGVSQSPRYKVAKRGQDVALRCDPISGHVSLFWYQQALGQGPEFLTYFQNEAQLDKSGLPSDRFFAERPEGSVSTLKIQRTQQEDSAVYLCASSLRGRAKVSETQYFGPGTRLLVL.

This clone occurred a few times. The chain uses TRBV27 and TRBJ1-1; 7 bases match TRBD1. V lost 0 bases to trimming and J lost 6 bases; unmatched junction nucleotides: 10. This CDR3 is 16 amino acids long. Germline V gene data show CDR1 as MNHEY and CDR2 as SMNVEV (reference sequence). CDR3 in amino acids: CASSLSGGVIGAEAFF. The CDR3 DNA is TGTGCCAGCAGTTTATCAGGGGGCGTAATTGGCGCTGAAGCTTTCTTT.

This clone was counted a single time. A junction end diverges from the germline sequence, so it may reflect a read error. The genes are TRBV5-1 and TRBJ2-1, with a possible D match to TRBD2 (5 bases). The CDR3 consists of 17 residues. Germline-derived CDR1 and CDR2 are SGHRS and YFSETQ. CDR3 bases: TGCGCCAGCAGTTCGATACGAGCGGAGTGGTCCCCCAATGGGCAGTTCTTC. This translates into CASSSIRAEWSPNGQFF.

The chain is built from TRBV27 and TRBJ2-5, with a tentative D call TRBD1 (6 bases). V gave up 3 bases and J gave up 3 bases, with 8 bases separating them. Germline CDR1 reads MNHEY; CDR2 reads SMNVEV (reference sequence). There are 13 residues in the CDR3. The CDR3 DNA reads as TGTGCCAGCAGTTTCTACAGGGAAGAGACCCAGTACTTC. Its translation is CASSFYREETQYF.

A word on this clone: In the same sample, other DNA sequences code for this CDR3. The V call is TRBV11-3, the J call TRBJ1-1; D is unclear. The CDR3 contains 12 residues. V dropped 3 bases and J dropped 3 bases, with 5 bases sitting between them. CDR1 and CDR2 (germline): SGHNT, YENEEA. The CDR3 reads CASSFGDTEAFF. CDR3 bases: TGTGCCAGCAGCTTTGGAGACACTGAAGCTTTCTTT.

J is TRBJ2-3 and V is TRBV10-3; TRBD2 matches at 8 bases. This CDR3 has 16 residues. Germline CDR1 is ENHRY and CDR2 is SYGVKD. J gave up 2 bases and V 6 bases, and 10 bases lay outside the gene matches. CDR3 region: CAIRASGTRDTDTQYF. The DNA for the CDR3 is TGTGCCATCAGAGCTTCCGGGACTAGGGACACAGATACGCAGTATTTT.

This clone was picked up one time. V is TRBV4-3 and J is TRBJ2-1, with 7 bases fitting TRBD2. CDR3 size: 16 residues. The J segment lost 0 bases and the V segment lost 0 bases, leaving 2 bases of the junction unmatched. The germline V gene encodes CDR1 LGHNA and CDR2 YSLEER. The CDR3 nucleotides are TGCGCCAGCAGCCAAGATGGGGGGGGCTCCTACAATGAGCAGTTCTTC. It translates to CASSQDGGGSYNEQFF.

The V call is TRBV7-8, the J call TRBJ2-3; 7 positions agree with TRBD1. J gave up 2 bases and V 5 bases, and 22 bases lay outside the gene matches. Germline CDR1 reads SGHVS; CDR2 reads FQNEAQ. This CDR3 has 20 amino acids. The CDR3 DNA sequence: TGTGCCAGCAGCCCCAGAGAAAGGACAGGATTCCGACCGGTCACAGATACGCAGTATTTT. Translation gives CASSPRERTGFRPVTDTQYF. The full variable domain, its missing parts supplied by reference TRBV7-8 and TRBJ2-3, is GAGVSQSPRYKVAKRGQDVALRCDPISGHVSLFWYQQALGQGPEFLTYFQNEAQLDKSGLPSDRFFAERPEGSVSTLKIQRTQQEDSAVYLCASSPRERTGFRPVTDTQYFGPGTRLTVL.